Given below is one T cell receptor (beta chain) in context. The repertoire was sequenced with immunoSEQ multiplex PCR; TCRdb's copy has only in-frame clones and lacks some. The data show roughly 150,000 clones, more than 75% seen once. These data belong to a study of T cell responses to AZD1222 COVID-19 vaccine. The receptor was derived from an adult who received the AZD1222 COVID-19 vaccine. Sequencing used peripheral blood, obtained 28 days after the second AZD1222 dose.

The DNA of the CDR3 is TGTGCCAGCAGCTCTCTAGCGGGAGCTCCTAAAGAGACCCAGTACTTC. It is translated as CASSSLAGAPKETQYF. This chain connects TRBV28 to TRBJ2-5; the match to TRBD2 covers 10 bases. J gave up 3 bases and V 6 bases, and 10 bases lay outside the gene matches. The CDR3 extends over 16 amino acids. Germline V gene lookup returns CDR1 MDHEN and CDR2 SYDVKM.